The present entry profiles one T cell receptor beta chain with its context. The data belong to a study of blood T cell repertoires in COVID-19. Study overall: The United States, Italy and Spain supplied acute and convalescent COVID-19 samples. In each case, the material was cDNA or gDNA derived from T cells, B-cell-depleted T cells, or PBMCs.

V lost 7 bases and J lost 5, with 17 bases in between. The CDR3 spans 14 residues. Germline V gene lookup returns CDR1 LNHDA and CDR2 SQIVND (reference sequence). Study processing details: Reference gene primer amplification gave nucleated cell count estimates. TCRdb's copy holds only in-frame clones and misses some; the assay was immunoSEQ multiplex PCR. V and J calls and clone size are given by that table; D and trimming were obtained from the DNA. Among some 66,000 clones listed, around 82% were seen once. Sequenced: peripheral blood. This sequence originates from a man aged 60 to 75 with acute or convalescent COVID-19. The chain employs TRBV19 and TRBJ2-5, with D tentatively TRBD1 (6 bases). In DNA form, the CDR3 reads TGTGCCAGTATGGACAGCCGGAGGTCTGAGACCCAGTACTTC. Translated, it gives CASMDSRRSETQYF. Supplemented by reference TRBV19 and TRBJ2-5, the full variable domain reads DGGITQSPKYLFRKEGQNVTLSCEQNLNHDAMYWYRQDPGQGLRLIYYSQIVNDFQKGDIAEGYSVSREKKESFPLTVTSAQKNPTAFYLCASMDSRRSETQYFGPGTRLLVL.